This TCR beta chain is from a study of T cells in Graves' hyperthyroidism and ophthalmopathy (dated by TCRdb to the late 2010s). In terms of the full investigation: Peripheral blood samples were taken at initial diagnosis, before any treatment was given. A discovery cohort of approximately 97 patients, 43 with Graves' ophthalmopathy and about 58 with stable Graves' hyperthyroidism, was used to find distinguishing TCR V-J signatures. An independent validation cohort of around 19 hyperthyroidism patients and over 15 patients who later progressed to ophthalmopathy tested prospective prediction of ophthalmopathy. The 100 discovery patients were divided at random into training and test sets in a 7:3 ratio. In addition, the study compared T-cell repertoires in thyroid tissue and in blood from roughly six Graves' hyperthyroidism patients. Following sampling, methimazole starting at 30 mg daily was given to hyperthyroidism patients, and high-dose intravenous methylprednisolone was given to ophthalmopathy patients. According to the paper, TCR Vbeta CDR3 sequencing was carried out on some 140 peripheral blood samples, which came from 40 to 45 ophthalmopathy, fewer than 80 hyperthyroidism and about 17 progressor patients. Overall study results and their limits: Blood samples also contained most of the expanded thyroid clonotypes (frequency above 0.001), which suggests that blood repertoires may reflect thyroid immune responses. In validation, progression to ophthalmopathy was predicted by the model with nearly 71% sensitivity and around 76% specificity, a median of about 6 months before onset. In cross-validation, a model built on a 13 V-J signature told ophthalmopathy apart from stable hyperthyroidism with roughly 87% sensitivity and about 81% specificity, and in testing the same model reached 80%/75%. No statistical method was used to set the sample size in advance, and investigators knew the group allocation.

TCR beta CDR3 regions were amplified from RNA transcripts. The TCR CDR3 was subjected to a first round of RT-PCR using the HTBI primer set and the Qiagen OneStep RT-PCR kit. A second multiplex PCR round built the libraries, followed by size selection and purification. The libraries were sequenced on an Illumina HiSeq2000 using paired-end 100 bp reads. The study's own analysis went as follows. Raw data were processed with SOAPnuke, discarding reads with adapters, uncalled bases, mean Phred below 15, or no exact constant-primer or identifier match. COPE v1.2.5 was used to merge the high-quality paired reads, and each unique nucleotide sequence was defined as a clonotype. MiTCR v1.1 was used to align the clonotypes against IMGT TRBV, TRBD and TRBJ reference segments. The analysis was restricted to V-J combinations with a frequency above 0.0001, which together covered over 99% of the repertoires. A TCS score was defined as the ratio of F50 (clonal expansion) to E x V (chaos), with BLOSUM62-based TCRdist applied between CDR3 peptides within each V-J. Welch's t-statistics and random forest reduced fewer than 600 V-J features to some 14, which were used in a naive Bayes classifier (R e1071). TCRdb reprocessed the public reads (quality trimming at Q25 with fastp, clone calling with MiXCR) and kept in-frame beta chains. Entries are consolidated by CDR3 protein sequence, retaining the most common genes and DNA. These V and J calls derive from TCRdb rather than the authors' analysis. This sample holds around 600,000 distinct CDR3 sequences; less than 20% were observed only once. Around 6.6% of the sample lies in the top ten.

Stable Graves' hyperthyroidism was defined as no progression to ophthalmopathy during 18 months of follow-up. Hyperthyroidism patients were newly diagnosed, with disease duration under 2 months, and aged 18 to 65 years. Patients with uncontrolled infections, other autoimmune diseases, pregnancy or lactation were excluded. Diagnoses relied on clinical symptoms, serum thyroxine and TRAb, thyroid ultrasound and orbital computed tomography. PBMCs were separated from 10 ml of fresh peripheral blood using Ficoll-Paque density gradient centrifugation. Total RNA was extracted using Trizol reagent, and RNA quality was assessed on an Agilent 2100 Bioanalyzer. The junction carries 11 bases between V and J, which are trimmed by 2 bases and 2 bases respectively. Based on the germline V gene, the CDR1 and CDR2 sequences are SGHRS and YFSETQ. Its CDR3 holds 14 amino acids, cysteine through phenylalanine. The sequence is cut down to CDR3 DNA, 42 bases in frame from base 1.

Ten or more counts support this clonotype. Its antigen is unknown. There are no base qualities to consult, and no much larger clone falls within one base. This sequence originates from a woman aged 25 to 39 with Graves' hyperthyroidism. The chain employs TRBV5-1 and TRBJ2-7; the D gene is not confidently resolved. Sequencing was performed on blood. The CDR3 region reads CASSLFGMTYEQYF. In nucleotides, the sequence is TGCGCCAGCAGCTTATTTGGTATGACCTACGAGCAGTACTTC.